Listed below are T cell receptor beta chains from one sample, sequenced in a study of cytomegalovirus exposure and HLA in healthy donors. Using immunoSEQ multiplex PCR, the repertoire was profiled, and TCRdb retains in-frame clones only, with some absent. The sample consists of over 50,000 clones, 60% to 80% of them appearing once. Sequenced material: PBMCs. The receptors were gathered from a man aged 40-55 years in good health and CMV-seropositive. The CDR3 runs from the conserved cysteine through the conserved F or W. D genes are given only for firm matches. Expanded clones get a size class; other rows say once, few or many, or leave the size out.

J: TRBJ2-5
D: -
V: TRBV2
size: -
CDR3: CASNVGRGETQYF
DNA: TGTGCCAGCAACGTCGGGAGAGGAGAGACCCAGTACTTC

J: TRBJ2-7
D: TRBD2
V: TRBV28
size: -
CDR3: CASIKAGDRYEQYF
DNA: TGTGCCAGCATAAAAGCGGGAGATCGCTACGAGCAGTACTTC

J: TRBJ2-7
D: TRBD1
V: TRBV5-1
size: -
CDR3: CASSLGQGFWYF
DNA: TGCGCCAGCAGCTTGGGACAGGGATTTTGGTACTTC

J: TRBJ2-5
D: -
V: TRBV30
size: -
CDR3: CAWSARPTETQYF
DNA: TGTGCCTGGAGTGCCAGGCCCACAGAGACCCAGTACTTC

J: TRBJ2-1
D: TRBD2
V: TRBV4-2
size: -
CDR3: CASSHGTSGRENEQFF
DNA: TGTGCCAGCAGCCACGGGACTAGCGGGAGGGAAAATGAGCAGTTCTTC

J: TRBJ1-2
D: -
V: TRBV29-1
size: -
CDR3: CSVDGGVGNYGYTF
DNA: TGCAGCGTTGATGGAGGGGTGGGTAACTATGGCTACACCTTC

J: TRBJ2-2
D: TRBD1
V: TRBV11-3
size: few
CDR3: CASTPDRETGELFF
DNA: TGTGCCAGCACCCCTGACAGGGAAACCGGGGAGCTGTTTTTT

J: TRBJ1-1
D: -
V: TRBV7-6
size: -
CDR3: CASSLDLGAYRRTEAFF
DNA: TGTGCCAGCAGCTTAGATTTGGGGGCCTACAGAAGAACTGAAGCTTTCTTT

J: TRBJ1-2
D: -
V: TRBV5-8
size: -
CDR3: CASSLWALTDNYGYTF
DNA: TGTGCCAGCAGCTTGTGGGCCCTAACAGATAACTATGGCTACACCTTC

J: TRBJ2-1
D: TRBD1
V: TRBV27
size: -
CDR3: CASGRGTGAIGGIYNEQFF
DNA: TGTGCCAGCGGACGGGGGACAGGGGCAATCGGGGGAATTTACAATGAGCAGTTCTTC

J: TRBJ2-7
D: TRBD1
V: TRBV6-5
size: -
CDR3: CASSYSRQGYEQYF
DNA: TGTGCCAGCAGTTACTCGAGACAGGGCTACGAGCAGTACTTC

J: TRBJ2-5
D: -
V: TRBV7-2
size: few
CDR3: CASSQIRSGETQYF
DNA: TGTGCCAGCAGCCAGATAAGATCGGGAGAGACCCAGTACTTC

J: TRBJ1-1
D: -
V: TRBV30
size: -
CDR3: CAWSVLAGRPEAFF
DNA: TGTGCCTGGAGTGTTCTCGCGGGGCGGCCTGAAGCTTTCTTT

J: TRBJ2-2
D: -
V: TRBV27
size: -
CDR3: CASSLRANTGELFF
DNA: TGTGCCAGCAGTTTAAGAGCGAACACCGGGGAGCTGTTTTTT

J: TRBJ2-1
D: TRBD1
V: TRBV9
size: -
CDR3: CASSVLAGQGHNEQFF
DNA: TGTGCCAGCAGCGTATTAGCCGGACAGGGCCACAATGAGCAGTTCTTC

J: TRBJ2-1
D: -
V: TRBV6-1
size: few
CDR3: CASRQVEQFF
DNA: TGTGCCAGCAGGCAGGTAGAGCAGTTCTTC

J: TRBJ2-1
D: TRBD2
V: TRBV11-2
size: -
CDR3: CASSLDGLAERRDEQFF
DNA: TGTGCCAGCAGCTTAGATGGACTAGCGGAGAGACGCGATGAGCAGTTCTTC

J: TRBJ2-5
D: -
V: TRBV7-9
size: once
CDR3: CASSLGTDTRQQYF
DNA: TGTGCCAGCAGCTTAGGTACGGACACCCGTCAGCAGTACTTC

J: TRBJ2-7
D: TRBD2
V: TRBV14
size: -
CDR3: CASSPLTGLAGNYEQYF
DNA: TGTGCCAGCAGCCCCCTAACCGGACTAGCGGGAAACTACGAGCAGTACTTC

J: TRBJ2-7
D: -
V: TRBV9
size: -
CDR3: CASSPLPGIEQYF
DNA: TGTGCCAGCAGCCCCCTCCCCGGGATCGAGCAGTACTTC

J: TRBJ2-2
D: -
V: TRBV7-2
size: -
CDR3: CASRDGHLRGELFF
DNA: TGTGCCAGCAGAGACGGACACCTCCGTGGGGAGCTGTTTTTT

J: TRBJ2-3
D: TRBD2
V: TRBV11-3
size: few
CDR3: CASSLEGGLATDTQYF
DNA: TGTGCCAGCAGCTTAGAAGGGGGACTAGCCACAGATACGCAGTATTTT

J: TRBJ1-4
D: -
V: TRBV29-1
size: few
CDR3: CSVASPTTNEKLFF
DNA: TGCAGCGTTGCCTCTCCTACAACTAATGAAAAACTGTTTTTT

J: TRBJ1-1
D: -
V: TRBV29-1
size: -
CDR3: CSVEPGTEAFF
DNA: TGCAGCGTTGAACCGGGAACTGAAGCTTTCTTT

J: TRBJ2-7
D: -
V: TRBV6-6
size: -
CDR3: CASSYGREWDYEQYF
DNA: TGTGCCAGCAGTTACGGTCGGGAGTGGGACTACGAGCAGTACTTC

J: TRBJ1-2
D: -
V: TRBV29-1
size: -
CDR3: CSVAGGYTF
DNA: TGCAGCGTTGCCGGTGGCTACACCTTC

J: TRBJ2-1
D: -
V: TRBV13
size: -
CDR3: CASSPRLGVGDEQFF
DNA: TGTGCCAGCAGCCCCCGACTAGGGGTAGGGGATGAGCAGTTCTTC

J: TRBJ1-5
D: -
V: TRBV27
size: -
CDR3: CASSLGGGNQPQHF
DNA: TGTGCCAGCAGTCTTGGGGGGGGAAATCAGCCCCAGCATTTT

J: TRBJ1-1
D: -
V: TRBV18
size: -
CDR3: CASSPVALFMNTEAFF
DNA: TGTGCCAGCTCACCAGTAGCCTTATTCATGAACACTGAAGCTTTCTTT

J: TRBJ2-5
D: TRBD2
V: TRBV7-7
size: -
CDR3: CASSLSGRARETQYF
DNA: TGTGCTAGCAGCCTCAGCGGGAGGGCCCGGGAGACCCAGTACTTC

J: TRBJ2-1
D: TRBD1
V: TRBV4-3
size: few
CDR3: CASSHDPWDSHNEQFF
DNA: TGCGCCAGCAGCCACGACCCCTGGGACAGCCACAATGAGCAGTTCTTC